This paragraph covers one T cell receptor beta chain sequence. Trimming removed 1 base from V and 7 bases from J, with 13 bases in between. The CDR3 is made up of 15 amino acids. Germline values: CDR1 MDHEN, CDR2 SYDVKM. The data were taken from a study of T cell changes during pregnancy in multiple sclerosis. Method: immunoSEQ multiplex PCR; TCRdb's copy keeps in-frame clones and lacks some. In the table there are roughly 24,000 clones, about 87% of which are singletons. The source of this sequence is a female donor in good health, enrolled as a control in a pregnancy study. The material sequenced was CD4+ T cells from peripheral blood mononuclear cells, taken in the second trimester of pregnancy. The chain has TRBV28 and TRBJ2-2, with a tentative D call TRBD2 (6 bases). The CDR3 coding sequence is TGTGCCAGCAGTTTATACGGGGGAGGAGGCGGGGAGCTGTTTTTT. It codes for CASSLYGGGGGELFF.